This TCR beta chain appears in the sequencing data of a study of blood T cell repertoires in COVID-19. About the study: Donors in the United States, Italy and Spain gave samples during acute or convalescent COVID-19.

Per the original methods: Nucleated cell counts were estimated from reference gene primer amplification. TCRdb's copy holds only in-frame clones and misses some; the assay was immunoSEQ multiplex PCR. Clone size and the V and J calls come from that table; the DNA yielded D and trimming. The sample contains about 220,000 clones, about four fifths of which appear only once. The TCR originated in a woman between 55 and 75 years old with acute or convalescent COVID-19. The sample was peripheral blood.

The CDR3 reads CASSRDRADTQYF. Here the CDR3 DNA reads TGTGCCAGCAGCCGGGACAGGGCAGATACGCAGTATTTT. The rearrangement links TRBV5-4 to TRBJ2-3; 9 bases match TRBD1. V was pared by 4 bases and J by 4 bases, with 1 base of the junction left unmatched. Germline V gene sequence: CDR1 SGHNT, CDR2 YYREEE (reference sequence). This CDR3 has 13 amino acids.